These 28 T cell receptor beta chains originate from one sample sequenced in a study of blood T cell repertoires in COVID-19. Repertoires were generated with immunoSEQ multiplex PCR, while TCRdb's copy carries only in-frame clones and drops some. This table has around 130,000 clones, approximately 88% appearing once. The sequenced sample was peripheral blood. These TCRs come from a man aged 60 to 69 with active or convalescent COVID-19.

The rearrangement links TRBV7-9 to TRBJ2-7, with D maybe TRBD2 (5 bases). The CDR3 sequence is 14 residues long. Trimming pared 1 base from V and 6 bases from J, leaving 13 bases between. The germline CDR1 and CDR2 sequences are SEHNR and FQNEAQ (reference sequence). The CDR3 here is CASSLGQEVAEQYF. The CDR3 DNA reads as TGTGCCAGCAGCTTAGGCCAGGAGGTAGCCGAGCAGTACTTC.

This chain joins TRBV15 and TRBJ2-7; weak D call: TRBD1 (5 bases). Trimming took 0 bases from V and 3 from J, leaving 12 bases between them. This CDR3 spans 15 amino acids. The germline V gene has CDR1 LNHNV and CDR2 YYDKDF (reference sequence). CDR3 in amino acids: CATSRDQGRVYEQYF. In DNA form, the CDR3 reads TGTGCCACCAGCAGAGATCAGGGCAGGGTCTACGAGCAGTACTTC.

The V call is TRBV4-2, the J call TRBJ2-2, with 9 bases fitting TRBD1. Trimming removed 3 bases from V and 5 bases from J; junction bases left unmatched: 22. The CDR3 runs 21 residues. Germline V gene data show CDR1 as LGHNA and CDR2 as YNFKEQ. The CDR3 DNA sequence: TGTGCCAGCAGCCAGGGGACAGGGTTGACTCGGAGGGCGGGAAAAACCGGGGAGCTGTTTTTT. Encoded protein: CASSQGTGLTRRAGKTGELFF.

This clone is categorized as large (0.1 to 1%). Here the CDR3 reads CASSLWGGSPKNIQYF. DNA for the CDR3: TGTGCCAGCAGTTTATGGGGCGGGAGCCCCAAAAACATTCAGTACTTC. The J gene is TRBJ2-4, the V gene TRBV28, with 7 bases identical to TRBD2. The germline gives CDR1 MDHEN, CDR2 SYDVKM. The CDR3 is made up of 16 amino acids. The J segment lost 2 bases and the V segment lost 0 bases, leaving 4 bases of the junction unmatched.

J is TRBJ1-1 and V is TRBV7-2, with 8 bases lining up with TRBD1. Germline CDR1 is SGHTA and CDR2 is FQGNSA. After removal of 5 bases from V and 1 base from J, the junction contained 15 bases not matched to a gene. The CDR3 runs to 18 residues. The CDR3 is CASSRRRGPSNGNTEAFF. CDR3 nucleotides: TGTGCCAGCAGCCGGCGCAGGGGGCCCTCCAATGGGAACACTGAAGCTTTCTTT. The full variable domain, rest sourced from reference TRBV7-2 and TRBJ1-1, is GAGVSQSPSNKVTEKGKDVELRCDPISGHTALYWYRQSLGQGLEFLIYFQGNSAPDKSGLPSDRFSAERTGGSVSTLTIQRTQQEDSAVYLCASSRRRGPSNGNTEAFFGQGTRLTVV.

The chain links TRBV6-5 to TRBJ2-5; the D gene is possibly TRBD1 (5 bases). In germline, CDR1 is MNHEY, CDR2 SVGAGI. CDR3 length: 14 residues. V lost 2 bases and J lost 3, with 10 bases in between. CDR3 sequence: CASSYPGREETQYF. The DNA of the CDR3 is TGTGCCAGCAGTTACCCAGGCAGGGAAGAGACCCAGTACTTC.

About this clone: The same CDR3 can be traced to other DNA sequences in this sample. This chain links TRBV9 with TRBJ2-1; 7 nucleotides align to TRBD2. This CDR3 region has 15 residues. Germline CDR1 and CDR2: SGDLS and YYNGEE. Germline trimming cut 0 bases from V and 1 base from J; bases unmatched to any gene: 1. The CDR3 spells CASSVAGGSYNEQFF. CDR3 DNA sequence: TGTGCCAGCAGCGTAGCGGGAGGATCCTACAATGAGCAGTTCTTC.

The chain links TRBV12-3 or TRBV12-4 to TRBJ2-5; maybe TRBD2 (6 bases). V was clipped by 3 bases and J by 5 bases, with 7 bases between them. The CDR3 sequence is 12 residues long. The CDR3 here is CASSFAGETQYF. The CDR3 nucleotides read TGTGCCAGCAGTTTCGCGGGGGAGACCCAGTACTTC.

The rearrangement uses TRBV15 and TRBJ1-2, with D unclear. V was pared by 0 bases and J by 1 base, with 9 bases between. This CDR3 contains 15 residues. Per the germline V gene, CDR1 is LNHNV and CDR2 is YYDKDF (reference sequence). CDR3 sequence (DNA): TGTGCCACCAGCAGAGATCCAGGCTATAACTATGGCTACACCTTC. Protein: CATSRDPGYNYGYTF.

V gene TRBV6-5 combines with J gene TRBJ1-1, with 7 bases matching TRBD1. J gave up 4 bases and V 2 bases, and 4 bases lay outside the gene matches. Per germline, CDR1 MNHEY and CDR2 SVGAGI. The CDR3 runs 14 residues. DNA of the CDR3: TGTGCCAGCAGTTACCAGGGGGGAACCACTGAAGCTTTCTTT. Its translation: CASSYQGGTTEAFF.

V gene TRBV4-3 combines with J gene TRBJ1-1, with 9 nucleotides matching TRBD1. This CDR3 contains 14 residues. CDR1 and CDR2 from the germline V gene are LGHNA and YSLEER. With V trimmed by 5 bases and J by 4 bases, 5 bases remained unmatched. The CDR3, as DNA: TGCGCCAGCAGCACAACAGGGGGCGGCACTGAAGCTTTCTTT. As protein: CASSTTGGGTEAFF.

The chain is built from TRBV7-3 and TRBJ2-2, with 10 bases that match TRBD1. With V trimmed by 5 bases and J by 4 bases, 4 bases remained unmatched. Germline V gene data show CDR1 as SGHTA and CDR2 as FQGTGA. The CDR3 runs to 15 residues. The CDR3: CASSLDRGLTGELFF. CDR3 DNA sequence: TGTGCCAGCAGCCTAGACAGGGGGCTCACCGGGGAGCTGTTTTTT.

The gene calls are TRBV15 and TRBJ1-1; D remains ambiguous. Trimming shortened V by 5 bases and J by 4 bases, and 8 bases separated the two germline ends. The CDR3 has 12 residues. Germline V gives CDR1 LNHNV, CDR2 YYDKDF (reference sequence). The CDR3 loop reads CATSARGTEAFF. CDR3 nucleotides: TGTGCCACCAGCGCCCGCGGCACTGAAGCTTTCTTT.

The V gene is TRBV29-1, the J gene TRBJ1-2, with 11 nucleotides matching TRBD1. Germline loops: CDR1 SQVTM, CDR2 ANQGSEA. With V trimmed by 6 bases and J by 8 bases, 8 bases remained unmatched. The length of the CDR3 is 13 residues. CDR3: CSVAGTGGEGYTF. CDR3 DNA: TGCAGCGTGGCCGGGACAGGGGGGGAAGGCTACACCTTC.

The chain couples TRBV19 to TRBJ1-2; 7 nucleotides align to TRBD1. J lost 6 bases, V lost 6 bases, and 10 bases had no gene match. The germline gives CDR1 LNHDA, CDR2 SQIVND (reference sequence). The CDR3 runs to 14 residues. CDR3 bases: TGTGCCAGTAGACCAGACAGGGAAGTACATGGCTACACCTTC. The encoded protein is CASRPDREVHGYTF.

This chain joins TRBV7-9 and TRBJ1-2, with D tentatively TRBD1 (6 bases). The ends were cut back, 5 bases at V and 5 bases at J, with 12 bases in the middle. There are 13 residues in the CDR3. Germline CDR1 is SEHNR and CDR2 is FQNEAQ (reference sequence). The CDR3 DNA follows: TGTGCCAGCAGCGCGACAGGACCTTATGGCTACACCTTC. It is translated as CASSATGPYGYTF. The entire variable domain, with the rest obtained from reference TRBV7-9 and TRBJ1-2, is as follows: DTGVSQNPRHKITKRGQNVTFRCDPISEHNRLYWYRQTLGQGPEFLTYFQNEAQLEKSRLLSDRFSAERPKGSFSTLEIQRTEQGDSAMYLCASSATGPYGYTFGSGTRLTVV.

This chain uses TRBV18 with TRBJ2-7, with a weak D call TRBD1 (6 bases). CDR1 and CDR2 (germline): KGHSH, LQKENI. The CDR3 is made up of 15 amino acids. V dropped 3 bases and J dropped 4 bases, with 16 bases sitting between them. CDR3 coding DNA: TGTGCCAGCTCACCTCTTTCACAGGGAACGTACGAGCAGTACTTC. Residues: CASSPLSQGTYEQYF. Complete variable domain (other parts from reference TRBV18 and TRBJ2-7): NAGVMQNPRHLVRRRGQEARLRCSPMKGHSHVYWYRQLPEEGLKFMVYLQKENIIDESGMPKERFSAEFPKEGPSILRIQQVVRGDSAAYFCASSPLSQGTYEQYFGPGTRLTVT.

A note on this clone: The final CDR3 position lacks the conserved phenylalanine or tryptophan, pointing to a likely read error. Because the CDR3's place on the DNA is in doubt, the DNA is left out and the CDR3 is given as listed by TCRdb. The rearrangement joins TRBV20-1 to TRBJ2-3; the listed D gene, TRBD2, was not tested against the DNA. The germline V gene has CDR1 DFQATT and CDR2 SNEGSKA (reference sequence). Termini included, the CDR3 measures 8 amino acids. The CDR3 region is CSARRTSL.

The genes are TRBV28 and TRBJ1-2, with a tentative D call TRBD1 (5 bases). V lost 4 bases and J 0 bases, leaving 12 bases between the germline ends. The length of the CDR3 is 15 residues. CDR1 is MDHEN and CDR2 is SYDVKM in the germline V gene. The CDR3 region has the DNA TGTGCCAGCAGTTACCCCTCGGGGGCTAACTATGGCTACACCTTC. Amino acid sequence: CASSYPSGANYGYTF.

There are a few counts of this clone. The CDR3 coding sequence is TGTGCCATCAGCCCCGGGACAGGGGCTTATCAGCCCCAGCATTTT. Its translation is CAISPGTGAYQPQHF. The rearrangement uses TRBV10-3 and TRBJ1-5, with 10 bases aligning to TRBD1. This CDR3 contains 15 residues. The germline V gene encodes CDR1 ENHRY and CDR2 SYGVKD. J lost 5 bases, V lost 6 bases, and 7 bases had no gene match.

The chain employs TRBV7-9 and TRBJ2-1; 12 bases are shared with TRBD2. Germline CDR1 and CDR2: SEHNR and FQNEAQ (reference sequence). The CDR3 is 16 amino acids. V gave up 5 bases and J gave up 7 bases; unmatched junction bases: 9. CDR3: CASSLKKTSGRNEQFF. CDR3 in DNA: TGTGCCAGCAGCCTTAAAAAGACTAGCGGGAGAAATGAGCAGTTCTTC.

The chain carries TRBV9 and TRBJ2-1, with 8 bases fitting TRBD1. J lost 2 bases, V lost 3 bases, and 7 bases had no gene match. Germline V gene lookup returns CDR1 SGDLS and CDR2 YYNGEE. The CDR3 contains 16 residues. For the CDR3, the DNA is TGTGCCAGCAGCGCCCTTAAGACAGGGGCCTACAATGAGCAGTTCTTC. Residues: CASSALKTGAYNEQFF.

This clone was observed a single time. The V and J genes are TRBV7-3 and TRBJ2-1; D is possibly TRBD2 (5 bases). The CDR3 length is 13 residues. Germline V gene data show CDR1 as SGHTA and CDR2 as FQGTGA. V lost 2 bases, J lost 5 bases, and 7 bases lay in between. CDR3 in DNA: TGTGCCAGCAGCTTAGCAGCGGACAATGAGCAGTTCTTC. As protein: CASSLAADNEQFF.

The chain carries TRBV10-3 and TRBJ1-1; D possibly corresponds to TRBD1 (6 bases). The germline V gene has CDR1 ENHRY and CDR2 SYGVKD. CDR3 length: 13 residues. V was pared by 6 bases and J by 4 bases, with 12 bases between. The CDR3 is CAIRVQGSTEAFF. In DNA, the CDR3 is TGTGCCATCAGGGTACAGGGTTCCACTGAAGCTTTCTTT.

The V gene is TRBV18, the J gene TRBJ2-4, with 11 bases matching TRBD1. The CDR3 covers 16 residues. Germline V lookup: CDR1 KGHSH, CDR2 LQKENI. With 2 bases clipped from V and 2 bases from J, the junction kept 2 bases outside the gene matches. CDR3 coding DNA: TGTGCCAGCTCACCAGGGACAGGGGGATCCAAAAACATTCAGTACTTC. Protein: CASSPGTGGSKNIQYF.

The CDR3 reads CASSLGDSGPGGEQFF. The CDR3 region has the DNA TGCGCCAGCAGCTTGGGGGATAGCGGTCCCGGCGGTGAGCAGTTCTTC. The chain uses TRBV5-1 and TRBJ2-1, with D possibly being TRBD2 (6 bases). Germline lookup yields CDR1 SGHRS and CDR2 YFSETQ. This CDR3 has 16 amino acids. V was trimmed by 0 bases and J by 9 bases, leaving 19 bases between them.

The rearrangement links TRBV6-5 to TRBJ2-1; D possibly corresponds to TRBD2 (6 bases). In germline, CDR1 is MNHEY, CDR2 SVGAGI. This CDR3 spans 15 amino acids. V lost 2 bases, J lost 1 base, and 9 bases lay in between. DNA of the CDR3: TGTGCCAGCAGTTACATAGGACTATCCTACAATGAGCAGTTCTTC. This gives the protein CASSYIGLSYNEQFF.

The chain uses TRBV6-5 and TRBJ2-5, with D unresolved. Trimming took 4 bases from V and 4 from J, leaving 13 bases between them. Germline V CDR1 and CDR2: MNHEY, SVGAGI. The CDR3 is 14 amino acids. CDR3 bases: TGTGCCAGCAGTTCGACGGGTCCCCCAGAGACCCAGTACTTC. It is translated as CASSSTGPPETQYF.